A single sample gave rise to the 32 T cell receptor beta chains below, sequenced in a study of T cell repertoires in aging, cancer and after chemotherapy. TRB rearrangements spanning V, D and J were amplified using mixed TRB-A/B primers. Each CDR3 protein gets one entry after TCRdb re-called the multiplex PCR reads with MiXCR. There are about 2,700 distinct CDR3 sequences in the sample; around 28% occur only once, and more than 7% lies in the top ten. TCR beta rearrangements were amplified from peripheral blood genomic DNA. Sequenced: blood. Receptors originate from a human donor with a solid tumor.

By frequency in the sample, this clonotype is medium-sized (0.01 to 0.1%). The chain employs TRBV19 and TRBJ1-2; 7 bases align to TRBD1. After removal of 7 bases from V and 6 bases from J, the junction contained 11 bases not matched to a gene. The CDR3 runs to 14 residues. Per the germline V gene, CDR1 is LNHDA and CDR2 is SQIVND (reference sequence). The CDR3 reads CASTPDREMHGYTF. The CDR3 DNA sequence: TGTGCCAGTACCCCAGACAGGGAAATGCATGGCTACACCTTC.

This clonotype was detected only a few times. V is TRBV7-2 and J is TRBJ1-1; 12 bases line up with TRBD1. This CDR3 is built from 16 residues. The germline gives CDR1 SGHTA, CDR2 FQGNSA. V lost 5 bases to trimming and J lost 2 bases; unmatched junction nucleotides: 6. The CDR3 region has the DNA TGTGCCAGCAGCCAAGGGACAGGGGGCTTCAACACTGAAGCTTTCTTT. Translated: CASSQGTGGFNTEAFF.

Sample share makes this clonotype medium-sized (0.01 to 0.1%). This chain uses TRBV5-6 with TRBJ1-4, with 7 bases lining up with TRBD1. The J segment lost 8 bases and the V segment lost 6 bases, leaving 10 bases of the junction unmatched. The CDR3 spans 14 residues. CDR1 is SGHDT and CDR2 is YYEEEE in the germline V gene. CDR3 region: CASNYRGAREKLFF. In nucleotides, the CDR3 is TGTGCCAGCAACTACAGGGGTGCGCGCGAAAAACTGTTTTTT.

This clonotype was counted between two and nine times. The chain uses TRBV18 and TRBJ2-1; D assignment may be TRBD1 or TRBD2 (5 bases each). Germline CDR1 and CDR2: KGHSH and LQKENI. The CDR3 length is 14 residues. The V end was cut by 3 bases, the J end by 8 bases, with 14 bases between. CDR3 bases: TGTGCCAGCTCACCGAGGGACCCCATCTATGAGCAGTTCTTC. It translates to CASSPRDPIYEQFF.

About this clonotype itself: It may be a read error: a sequence one base away is much more abundant. The rearrangement links TRBV27 to TRBJ2-1, with a weak D call TRBD2 (5 bases). Germline V gene lookup returns CDR1 MNHEY and CDR2 SMNVEV (reference sequence). The V gene lost 8 bases and the J gene lost 6 bases, with 20 bases spanning the gap. The CDR3 loop spans 15 amino acids. The CDR3 DNA follows: TGTGCCAGCCGCCCGTTTGGCGGGCCCTTCAATGAGCAGTTCTTC. It codes for CASRPFGGPFNEQFF.

This clonotype was seen a handful of times. This chain connects TRBV7-2 to TRBJ2-7, with D possibly TRBD1 on 6 matching bases. CDR1 is SGHTA, CDR2 FQGNSA, per germline. Between the trimmed V and J ends, which lost 5 bases and 4 bases, there was a span of 15 bases. There are 14 residues in the CDR3. The DNA of the CDR3 is TGTGCCAGCAGCCTCCGGGACACAGGATACGAGCAGTACTTC. Protein sequence: CASSLRDTGYEQYF.

Sample share makes this clonotype medium-sized. This chain uses TRBV30 with TRBJ1-1; 7 nucleotides match TRBD1. The CDR3 is made up of 14 amino acids. Germline trimming cut 2 bases from V and 4 bases from J; bases unmatched to any gene: 7. The germline CDR1 and CDR2 sequences are GTSNPN and SVGIG (reference sequence). For the CDR3, the DNA is TGTGCCTGGAGTAAGGGGGCCGGGGGCACTGAAGCTTTCTTT. Translation: CAWSKGAGGTEAFF.

The V and J genes are TRBV20-1 and TRBJ2-1; 10 nucleotides line up with TRBD2. The J segment lost 4 bases and the V segment lost 4 bases, leaving 4 bases of the junction unmatched. This CDR3 contains 14 residues. Germline-derived CDR1 and CDR2 are DFQATT and SNEGSKA (reference sequence). The CDR3 DNA follows: TGCAGTGCTAACCGAGCGGGGGGGTACAATGAGCAGTTCTTC. Protein product: CSANRAGGYNEQFF.

By share, this clonotype ranks as medium-sized. The chain is built from TRBV5-4 and TRBJ2-1, with 13 bases aligning to TRBD2. Germline V gene sequence: CDR1 SGHNT, CDR2 YYREEE (reference sequence). This CDR3 is 17 amino acids long. With 4 bases clipped from V and 5 bases from J, the junction kept 9 bases outside the gene matches. CDR3 DNA: TGTGCCAGCAGCAGCATGGGGACTAGCGGGGCCAACAATGAGCAGTTCTTC. Protein: CASSSMGTSGANNEQFF.

In this sample, this clonotype turned up a few times. This sequence joins TRBV19 and TRBJ1-2; no definite D call. CDR3 length equals 14 residues. Germline V gene sequence: CDR1 LNHDA, CDR2 SQIVND (reference sequence). V shed 7 bases and J shed 1 base, with 13 bases lying between them. The CDR3 is CASIAAPNNYGYTF. The CDR3 DNA sequence: TGTGCCAGTATAGCGGCACCAAATAACTATGGCTACACCTTC.

The sample holds a few counts of this clonotype. This chain links TRBV18 with TRBJ2-3; 14 positions agree with TRBD2. With 4 bases clipped from V and 6 bases from J, the junction kept 6 bases outside the gene matches. The CDR3 totals 16 residues. Looked up from germline, CDR1 is KGHSH and CDR2 is LQKENI. The CDR3 sequence is CASSRYGTSGSDTQYF. In DNA form, the CDR3 reads TGTGCCAGCTCACGGTACGGGACTAGCGGGAGTGATACGCAGTATTTT. The variable domain in full, completed from reference TRBV18 and TRBJ2-3, reads NAGVMQNPRHLVRRRGQEARLRCSPMKGHSHVYWYRQLPEEGLKFMVYLQKENIIDESGMPKERFSAEFPKEGPSILRIQQVVRGDSAAYFCASSRYGTSGSDTQYFGPGTRLTVL.

V is TRBV4-2 and J is TRBJ2-5; TRBD2 matches at 13 bases. CDR3 length equals 16 residues. Germline loops: CDR1 LGHNA, CDR2 YNFKEQ. Trimming at V came to 5 bases and at J to 5 bases, leaving 8 bases not matched to a gene. The CDR3 reads CASSWGLAGLSETQYF. The DNA of the CDR3 is TGTGCCAGCAGCTGGGGACTAGCGGGACTTTCGGAGACCCAGTACTTC.

Judged by abundance, this clonotype is large. The rearrangement links TRBV19 to TRBJ2-1; D is unclear. V lost 2 bases, J lost 6 bases, and 8 bases lay in between. Germline V lookup: CDR1 LNHDA, CDR2 SQIVND (reference sequence). The CDR3 is 13 residues long. The CDR3 DNA follows: TGTGCCAGTAGTATAACCACTCTCAATGAGCAGTTCTTC. It translates to CASSITTLNEQFF.

The chain is built from TRBV18 and TRBJ1-1; D may be TRBD1 (5 bases). V was trimmed by 1 base and J by 4 bases, leaving 10 bases between them. The V gene's germline CDR1 is KGHSH and CDR2 LQKENI. This CDR3 contains 14 residues. CDR3: CASSPQGPPTEAFF. The DNA of the CDR3 is TGTGCCAGCTCACCACAGGGGCCCCCCACTGAAGCTTTCTTT.

In its sample, this clonotype was seen a few times. The chain uses TRBV6-1 and TRBJ1-2, with D uncertain. The CDR3 spans 14 residues. In germline, CDR1 is MNHNS, CDR2 SASEGT. Trimming took 0 bases from V and 2 from J, leaving 7 bases between them. The CDR3 region is CASSEARRNYGYTF. CDR3 sequence (DNA): TGTGCCAGCAGTGAAGCGCGGCGGAACTATGGCTACACCTTC.

The chain couples TRBV6-5 to TRBJ1-4; 9 nucleotides match TRBD1. Germline CDR1 and CDR2: MNHEY and SVGAGI. The CDR3 is 17 amino acids. With 0 bases clipped from V and 3 bases from J, the junction kept 5 bases outside the gene matches. CDR3 in DNA: TGTGCCAGCAGTTACTCGGGACAGGGTGGGCCTAATGAAAAACTGTTTTTT. It translates to CASSYSGQGGPNEKLFF.

This clonotype is judged medium-sized. The rearrangement joins TRBV6-5 to TRBJ2-5; D is possibly TRBD1 (5 bases). The length of the CDR3 is 14 residues. CDR1 is MNHEY and CDR2 is SVGAGI in the germline V gene. V was clipped by 0 bases and J by 4 bases, with 9 bases between them. The CDR3 sequence: CASSYSVGRETQYF. The CDR3 DNA reads TGTGCCAGCAGTTACTCAGTGGGGCGAGAGACCCAGTACTTC.

V is TRBV20-1 and J is TRBJ2-7; the match to TRBD2 covers 10 bases. The CDR3 runs 14 residues. Losses at the gene ends were 6 bases for V and 3 bases for J; bases not matched to a gene: 8. Germline CDR1 DFQATT, CDR2 SNEGSKA (reference sequence). The CDR3 region has the DNA TGCAGTGCCGCGTTAGCGGGAGGCCTCTACGAGCAGTACTTC. Its translation: CSAALAGGLYEQYF.

The chain couples TRBV18 to TRBJ1-1; TRBD1 might be the D (5 bases). V was pared by 0 bases and J by 3 bases, with 11 bases between. Germline CDR1 KGHSH, CDR2 LQKENI. The CDR3 extends over 15 amino acids. The CDR3 reads CASSPPAGRYTEAFF. The CDR3 bases are TGTGCCAGCTCACCACCGGCAGGGAGGTACACTGAAGCTTTCTTT.

The J gene is TRBJ2-1, the V gene TRBV12-3 or TRBV12-4; 10 nucleotides align to TRBD2. The length of the CDR3 is 14 residues. J was trimmed by 7 bases and V by 6 bases; bases with no gene match: 6. CDR3 protein: CASSQLAGWNEQFF. CDR3 in DNA: TGTGCCAGCAGCCAACTAGCGGGATGGAATGAGCAGTTCTTC.

The chain has TRBV5-6 and TRBJ1-2, with D hard to call. The ends were cut back, 3 bases at V and 3 bases at J, with 12 bases in the middle. Germline V lookup: CDR1 SGHDT, CDR2 YYEEEE. The CDR3 is 14 amino acids. CDR3 sequence: CASSSGSGDYGYTF. In DNA, the CDR3 is TGTGCCAGCAGCTCAGGATCGGGCGACTATGGCTACACCTTC.

The chain is built from TRBV29-1 and TRBJ2-3; 14 bases map to TRBD2. The CDR3 spans 16 residues. Trimming at V came to 6 bases and at J to 1 base, leaving 6 bases not matched to a gene. Per germline, CDR1 SQVTM and CDR2 ANQGSEA. CDR3 sequence reads: CSVTGLAGEGTDTQYF. Written as DNA, the CDR3 is TGCAGCGTAACGGGACTAGCGGGGGAGGGCACAGATACGCAGTATTTT.

The chain recombines TRBV20-1 with TRBJ2-1, with 7 bases lining up with TRBD2. Germline V lookup: CDR1 DFQATT, CDR2 SNEGSKA (reference sequence). CDR3 length: 11 amino acids. With 6 bases clipped from V and 9 bases from J, the junction kept 5 bases outside the gene matches. The DNA for the CDR3 is TGCAGTGCCCTTAGCGGGTTTGAGCAGTTCTTC. This translates into CSALSGFEQFF.

This chain connects TRBV7-2 to TRBJ2-7, with D tentatively TRBD2 (5 bases). V lost 0 bases, J lost 7 bases, and 13 bases lay in between. This CDR3 spans 14 amino acids. CDR1 is SGHTA and CDR2 is FQGNSA in the germline V gene. DNA of the CDR3: TGTGCCAGCAGCTTAGCGCGGGCCAATTGTGAGCAGTACTTC. It is translated as CASSLARANCEQYF. Drawing the rest from reference TRBV7-2 and TRBJ2-7, the complete variable domain is GAGVSQSPSNKVTEKGKDVELRCDPISGHTALYWYRQSLGQGLEFLIYFQGNSAPDKSGLPSDRFSAERTGGSVSTLTIQRTQQEDSAVYLCASSLARANCEQYFGPGTRLTVT.

By share of the sample, this clonotype is medium-sized. CDR3 sequence: CASSPFLGQGKNGYTF. For the CDR3, the DNA is TGTGCCAGCAGCCCCTTCCTAGGACAGGGAAAAAACGGCTACACCTTC. The genes are TRBV5-5 and TRBJ1-2; 8 positions match TRBD1. CDR1 is SGHKS, CDR2 YYEKEE, per germline (reference sequence). V lost 4 bases and J lost 8; bases outside the gene matches: 16. This CDR3 spans 16 amino acids.

By share, this clonotype ranks as medium-sized (0.01 to 0.1%). V usage is TRBV12-3 or TRBV12-4 and J usage is TRBJ1-5, with 8 bases lining up with TRBD1. CDR3 size: 11 residues. V trimming: 10 bases; J trimming: 8 bases; junction bases outside the gene matches: 4. Here the CDR3 reads CATGQGEPQHF. CDR3 DNA sequence: TGTGCCACCGGACAGGGTGAGCCCCAGCATTTT.

The chain is built from TRBV12-3 or TRBV12-4 and TRBJ2-3, with TRBD2 matching 12 bases. With 5 bases clipped from V and 0 bases from J, the junction kept 12 bases outside the gene matches. The CDR3 contains 19 residues. DNA of the CDR3: TGTGCCAGCAGTGCCCGACTAGCGGGAGATCGGGCTAGCACAGATACGCAGTATTTT. Translated, it gives CASSARLAGDRASTDTQYF.

This clonotype is judged medium-sized. This chain links TRBV12-3 or TRBV12-4 with TRBJ2-3; TRBD1 agrees at 12 bases. CDR3 length: 15 amino acids. Trimming took 7 bases from V and 7 from J; bases not matched to a gene: 9. CDR3 nucleotide sequence: TGTGCCAGCACGTCCCGGGACAGGGGGCCACATACGCAGTATTTT. It specifies CASTSRDRGPHTQYF.

In DNA, the CDR3 is TGTGCCAGCAGTTTAGGGGGGGTGAGGGGCACTGAAGCTTTCTTT. As protein: CASSLGGVRGTEAFF. The V gene is TRBV28, the J gene TRBJ1-1, with D perhaps TRBD1 (5 bases). With 2 bases removed from V and 4 bases from J, the gap between germline ends came to 14 bases. Germline-derived CDR1 and CDR2 are MDHEN and SYDVKM. The CDR3 is 15 residues long.

The rearrangement uses TRBV11-2 and TRBJ2-6; no clear D. In germline, CDR1 is SGHAT, CDR2 FQNNGV. V was cut by 8 bases and J by 12 bases, with 8 bases left in between. This CDR3 has 10 residues. The chain's CDR3 is CASRRSVLTF. The CDR3, as DNA: TGTGCCAGCCGACGATCCGTCCTGACTTTC.

By share, this clonotype counts as medium-sized. V usage is TRBV30 and J usage is TRBJ1-2; D is ambiguous. The CDR3 loop spans 13 amino acids. V lost 3 bases and J 7 bases, leaving 15 bases between the germline ends. Germline loops: CDR1 GTSNPN, CDR2 SVGIG (reference sequence). This CDR3 is CAWSLQPGSGYTF. The CDR3 DNA reads as TGTGCCTGGAGCCTCCAGCCTGGCAGTGGCTACACCTTC.

Judged by abundance, this clonotype is medium-sized. This chain uses TRBV6-5 with TRBJ1-4, with TRBD1 as a possible D gene (5 bases). Trimming took 6 bases from V and 8 from J, leaving 25 bases between them. This CDR3 is 17 amino acids long. Germline V gene lookup returns CDR1 MNHEY and CDR2 SVGAGI. In nucleotides, the CDR3 is TGTGCCAGCAGCCGGGCTGGGACTCCCTTTCCTGCGGAAAAACTGTTTTTT. This sequence encodes CASSRAGTPFPAEKLFF.